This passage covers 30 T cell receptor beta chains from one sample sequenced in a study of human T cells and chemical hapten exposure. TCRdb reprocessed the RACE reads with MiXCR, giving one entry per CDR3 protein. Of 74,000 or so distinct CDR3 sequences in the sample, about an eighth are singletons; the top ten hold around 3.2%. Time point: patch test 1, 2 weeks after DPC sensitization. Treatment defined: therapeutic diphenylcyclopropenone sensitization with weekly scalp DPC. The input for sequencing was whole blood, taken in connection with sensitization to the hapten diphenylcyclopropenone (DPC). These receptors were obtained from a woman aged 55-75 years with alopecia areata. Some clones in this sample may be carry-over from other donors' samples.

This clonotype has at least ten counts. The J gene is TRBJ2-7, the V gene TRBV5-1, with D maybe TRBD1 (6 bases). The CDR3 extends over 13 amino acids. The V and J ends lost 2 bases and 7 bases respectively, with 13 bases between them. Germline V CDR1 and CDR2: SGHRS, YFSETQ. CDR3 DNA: TGCGCCAGCAGCTTAACAGGGCCGAGGGAGCAGTACTTC. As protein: CASSLTGPREQYF.

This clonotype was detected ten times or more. The CDR3 loop is CSADPVATEAFF. Here the CDR3 DNA reads TGCAGTGCTGACCCCGTGGCCACTGAAGCTTTCTTT. J is TRBJ1-1 and V is TRBV20-1; D gene ambiguous. CDR1 is DFQATT, CDR2 SNEGSKA, per germline (reference sequence). The CDR3 has 12 residues. The V gene lost 5 bases and the J gene lost 4 bases, with 11 bases spanning the gap.

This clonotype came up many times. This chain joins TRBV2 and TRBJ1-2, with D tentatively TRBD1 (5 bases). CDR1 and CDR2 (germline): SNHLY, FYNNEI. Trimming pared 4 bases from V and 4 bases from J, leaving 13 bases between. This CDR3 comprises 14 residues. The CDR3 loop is CASSVGGLSYGYTF. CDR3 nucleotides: TGTGCCAGCAGTGTTGGGGGTCTTAGCTATGGCTACACCTTC.

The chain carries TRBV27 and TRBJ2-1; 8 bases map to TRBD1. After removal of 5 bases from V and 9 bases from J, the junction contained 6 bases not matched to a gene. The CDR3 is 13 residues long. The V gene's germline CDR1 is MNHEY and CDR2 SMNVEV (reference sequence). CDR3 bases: TGTGCCAGCAGTACGGCAGGGGGCGTTGAGCAGTTCTTC. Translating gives CASSTAGGVEQFF.

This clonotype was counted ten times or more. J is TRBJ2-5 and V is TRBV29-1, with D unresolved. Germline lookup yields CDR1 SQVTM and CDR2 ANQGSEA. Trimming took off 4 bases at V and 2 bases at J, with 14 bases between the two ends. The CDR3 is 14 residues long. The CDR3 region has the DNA TGCAGCGTTGTATTAGGGTTCCAGCAAGAGACCCAGTACTTC. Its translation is CSVVLGFQQETQYF.

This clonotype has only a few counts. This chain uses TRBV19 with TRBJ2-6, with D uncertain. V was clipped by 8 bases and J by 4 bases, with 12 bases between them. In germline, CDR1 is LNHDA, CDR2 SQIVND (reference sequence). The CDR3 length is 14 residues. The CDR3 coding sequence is TGTGCCAGTGTGCCCTTCTCCGGGGCCAACGTCCTGACTTTC. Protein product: CASVPFSGANVLTF.

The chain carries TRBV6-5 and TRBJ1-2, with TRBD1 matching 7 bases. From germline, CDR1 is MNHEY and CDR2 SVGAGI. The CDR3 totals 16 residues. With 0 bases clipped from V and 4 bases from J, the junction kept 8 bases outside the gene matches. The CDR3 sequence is CASSYSRTGGFYGYTF. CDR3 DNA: TGTGCCAGCAGTTACTCACGGACAGGCGGGTTCTATGGCTACACCTTC.

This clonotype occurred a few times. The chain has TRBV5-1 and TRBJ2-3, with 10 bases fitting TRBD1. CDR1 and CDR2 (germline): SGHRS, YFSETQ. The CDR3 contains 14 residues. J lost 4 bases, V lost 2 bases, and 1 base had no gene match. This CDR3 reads CASSFGQGADTQYF. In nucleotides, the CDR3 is TGCGCCAGCAGCTTCGGACAGGGGGCAGATACGCAGTATTTT.

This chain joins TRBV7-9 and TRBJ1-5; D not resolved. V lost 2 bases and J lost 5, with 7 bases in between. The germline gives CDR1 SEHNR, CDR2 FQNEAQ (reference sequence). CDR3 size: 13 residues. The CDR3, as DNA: TGTGCCAGCAGCTTAACGGGCTATCAGCCCCAGCATTTT. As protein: CASSLTGYQPQHF.

CDR3 in DNA: TGTGCCAGCAGCTTAGAAGGACTTCCCTCCTACGAGCAGTACTTC. Translated, it gives CASSLEGLPSYEQYF. The chain employs TRBV7-2 and TRBJ2-7; D is perhaps TRBD2 (5 bases). This CDR3 spans 15 amino acids. The V gene's germline CDR1 is SGHTA and CDR2 FQGNSA. V shed 1 base and J shed 0 bases, with 10 bases lying between them.

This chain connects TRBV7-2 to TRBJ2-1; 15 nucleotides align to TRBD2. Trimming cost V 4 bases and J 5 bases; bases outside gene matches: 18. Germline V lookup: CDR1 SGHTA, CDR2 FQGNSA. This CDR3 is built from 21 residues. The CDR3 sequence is CASSSSNIGKGLAGGHNEQFF. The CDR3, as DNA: TGTGCCAGCAGCTCCTCAAACATAGGGAAGGGACTAGCGGGGGGCCACAATGAGCAGTTCTTC. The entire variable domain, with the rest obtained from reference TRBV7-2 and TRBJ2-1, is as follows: GAGVSQSPSNKVTEKGKDVELRCDPISGHTALYWYRQSLGQGLEFLIYFQGNSAPDKSGLPSDRFSAERTGGSVSTLTIQRTQQEDSAVYLCASSSSNIGKGLAGGHNEQFFGPGTRLTVL.

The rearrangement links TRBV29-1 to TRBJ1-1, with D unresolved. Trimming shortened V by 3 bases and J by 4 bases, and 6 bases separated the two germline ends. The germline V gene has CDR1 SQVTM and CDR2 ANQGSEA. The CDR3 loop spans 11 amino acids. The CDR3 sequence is CSVDWATEAFF. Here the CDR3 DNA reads TGCAGCGTTGACTGGGCCACTGAAGCTTTCTTT.

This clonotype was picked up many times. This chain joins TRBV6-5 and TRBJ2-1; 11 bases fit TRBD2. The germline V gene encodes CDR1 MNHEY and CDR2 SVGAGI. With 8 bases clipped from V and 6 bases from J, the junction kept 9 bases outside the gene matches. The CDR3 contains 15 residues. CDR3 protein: CASRYGLAGSNEQFF. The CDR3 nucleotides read TGTGCCAGCCGGTACGGACTAGCGGGCTCCAATGAGCAGTTCTTC.

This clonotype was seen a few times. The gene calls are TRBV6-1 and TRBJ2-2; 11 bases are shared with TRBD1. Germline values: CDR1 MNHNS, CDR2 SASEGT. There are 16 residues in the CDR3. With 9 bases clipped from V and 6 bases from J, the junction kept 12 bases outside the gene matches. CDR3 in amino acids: CASIRNPGQGAGELFF. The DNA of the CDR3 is TGTGCCAGTATAAGAAACCCGGGACAGGGGGCCGGGGAGCTGTTTTTT.

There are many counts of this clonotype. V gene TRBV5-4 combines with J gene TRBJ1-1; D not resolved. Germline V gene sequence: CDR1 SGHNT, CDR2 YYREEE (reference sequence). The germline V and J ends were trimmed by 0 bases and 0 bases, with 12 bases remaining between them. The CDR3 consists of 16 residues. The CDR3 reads CASSLAAKTLNTEAFF. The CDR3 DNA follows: TGTGCCAGCAGCTTGGCGGCTAAAACCTTGAACACTGAAGCTTTCTTT.

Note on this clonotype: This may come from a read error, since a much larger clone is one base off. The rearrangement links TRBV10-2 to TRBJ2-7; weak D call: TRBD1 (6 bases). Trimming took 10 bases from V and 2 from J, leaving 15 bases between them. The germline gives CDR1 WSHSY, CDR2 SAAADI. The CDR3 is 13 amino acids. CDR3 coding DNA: TGCGCCATCCACCCCCAGGGGCCCTACGAGCAGTACTTC. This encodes CAIHPQGPYEQYF.

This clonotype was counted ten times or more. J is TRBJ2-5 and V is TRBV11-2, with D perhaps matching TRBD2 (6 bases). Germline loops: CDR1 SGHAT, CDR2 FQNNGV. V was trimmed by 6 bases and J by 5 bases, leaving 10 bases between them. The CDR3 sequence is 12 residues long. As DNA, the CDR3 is TGTGCCAGCAGGGGAGGAGGGGAGACCCAGTACTTC. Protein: CASRGGGETQYF.

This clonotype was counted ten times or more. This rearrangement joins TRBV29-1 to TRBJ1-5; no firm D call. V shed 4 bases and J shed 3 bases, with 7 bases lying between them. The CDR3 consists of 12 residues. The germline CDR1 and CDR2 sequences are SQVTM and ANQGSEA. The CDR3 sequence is CSVGNLNQPQHF. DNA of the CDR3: TGCAGCGTTGGCAATCTCAATCAGCCCCAGCATTTT.

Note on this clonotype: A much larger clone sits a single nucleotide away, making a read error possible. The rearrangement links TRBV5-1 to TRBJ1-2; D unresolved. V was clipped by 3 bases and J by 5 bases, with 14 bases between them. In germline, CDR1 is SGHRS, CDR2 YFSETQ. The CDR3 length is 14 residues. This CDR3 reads CASSSAEGRYGYTF. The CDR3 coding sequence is TGCGCCAGCAGCTCGGCGGAGGGCAGGTATGGCTACACCTTC.

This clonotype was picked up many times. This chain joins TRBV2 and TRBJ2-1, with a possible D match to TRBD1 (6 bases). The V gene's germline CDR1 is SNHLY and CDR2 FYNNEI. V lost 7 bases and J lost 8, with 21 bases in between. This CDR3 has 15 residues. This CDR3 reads CASKQPGRKGDEQFF. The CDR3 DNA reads TGTGCCAGCAAGCAACCGGGACGGAAGGGGGATGAGCAGTTCTTC.

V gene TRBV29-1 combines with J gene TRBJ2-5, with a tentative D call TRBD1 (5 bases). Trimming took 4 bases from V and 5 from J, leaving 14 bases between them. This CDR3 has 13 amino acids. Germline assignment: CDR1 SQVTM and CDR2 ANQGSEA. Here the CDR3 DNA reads TGCAGCGTTGGTGGTCAGGACATGGAGACCCAGTACTTC. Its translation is CSVGGQDMETQYF.

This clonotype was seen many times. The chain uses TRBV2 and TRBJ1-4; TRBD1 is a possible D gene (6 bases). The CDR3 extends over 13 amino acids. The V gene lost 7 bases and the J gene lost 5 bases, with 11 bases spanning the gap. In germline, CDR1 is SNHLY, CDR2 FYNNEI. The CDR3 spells CASIGTRNEKLFF. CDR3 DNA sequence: TGTGCCAGCATCGGGACACGAAATGAAAAACTGTTTTTT.

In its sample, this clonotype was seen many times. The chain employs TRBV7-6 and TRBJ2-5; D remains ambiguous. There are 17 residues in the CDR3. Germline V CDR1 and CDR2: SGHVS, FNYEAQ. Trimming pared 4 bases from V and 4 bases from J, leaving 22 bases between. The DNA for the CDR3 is TGTGCCAGCAGCTCGCCTCCGGCCGCGGAATCCGCAGAGACCCAGTACTTC. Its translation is CASSSPPAAESAETQYF.

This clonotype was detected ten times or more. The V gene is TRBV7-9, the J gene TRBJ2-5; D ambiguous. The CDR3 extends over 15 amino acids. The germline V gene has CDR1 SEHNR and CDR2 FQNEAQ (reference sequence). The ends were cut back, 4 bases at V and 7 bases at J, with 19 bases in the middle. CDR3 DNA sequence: TGTGCCAGCAGCTATCTGGACCGCTCCATCGGGACCCAGTACTTC. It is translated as CASSYLDRSIGTQYF.

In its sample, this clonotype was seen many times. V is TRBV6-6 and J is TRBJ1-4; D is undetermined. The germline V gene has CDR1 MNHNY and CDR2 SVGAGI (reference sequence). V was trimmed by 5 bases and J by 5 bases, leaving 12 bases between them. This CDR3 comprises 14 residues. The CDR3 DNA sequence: TGTGCCAGCAGTCCCCCGAATTCAAATGAAAAACTGTTTTTT. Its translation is CASSPPNSNEKLFF.

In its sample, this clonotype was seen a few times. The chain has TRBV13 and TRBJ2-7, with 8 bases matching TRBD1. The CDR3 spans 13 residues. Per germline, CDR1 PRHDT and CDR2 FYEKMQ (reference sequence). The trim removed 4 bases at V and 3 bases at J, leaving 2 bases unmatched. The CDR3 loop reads CASSSGQGYEQYF. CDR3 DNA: TGTGCCAGCAGCTCCGGACAGGGCTACGAGCAGTACTTC.

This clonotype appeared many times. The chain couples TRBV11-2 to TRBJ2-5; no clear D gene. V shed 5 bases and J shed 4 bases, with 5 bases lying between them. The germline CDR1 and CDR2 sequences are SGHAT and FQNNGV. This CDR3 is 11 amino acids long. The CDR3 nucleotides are TGTGCCAGCAGCCAAGGAGAGACCCAGTACTTC. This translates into CASSQGETQYF.

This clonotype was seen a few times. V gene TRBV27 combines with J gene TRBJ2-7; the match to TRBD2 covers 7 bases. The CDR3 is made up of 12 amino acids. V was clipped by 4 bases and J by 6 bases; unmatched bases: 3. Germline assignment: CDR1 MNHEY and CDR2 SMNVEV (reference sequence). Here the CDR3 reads CASSWGGGEQYF. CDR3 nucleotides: TGTGCCAGCAGTTGGGGGGGGGGCGAGCAGTACTTC.

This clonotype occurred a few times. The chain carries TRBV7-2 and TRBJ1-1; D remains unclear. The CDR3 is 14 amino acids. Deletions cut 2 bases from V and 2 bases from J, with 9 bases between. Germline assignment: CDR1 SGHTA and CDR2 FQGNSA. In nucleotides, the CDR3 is TGTGCCAGCAGCTTATTACACACAAACACTGAAGCTTTCTTT. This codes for CASSLLHTNTEAFF.

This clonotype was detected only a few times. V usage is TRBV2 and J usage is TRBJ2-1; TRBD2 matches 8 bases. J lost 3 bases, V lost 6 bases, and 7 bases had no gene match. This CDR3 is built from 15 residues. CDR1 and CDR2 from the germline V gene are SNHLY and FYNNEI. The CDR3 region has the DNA TGTGCCAGCAGCGATCCGGGACTAGACTACAATGAGCAGTTCTTC. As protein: CASSDPGLDYNEQFF.